Listed below are T cell receptor beta chains from one sample, sequenced in a study of T cell responses to AZD1222 COVID-19 vaccine. Repertoires were generated with immunoSEQ multiplex PCR, while TCRdb's copy carries only in-frame clones and drops some. The table shows roughly 150,000 clones, with more than 85% occurring only once. This sample comprised peripheral blood, obtained after recovery from COVID-19. These receptors came from an adult who had recovered from COVID-19. Both conserved end residues are part of each CDR3. D genes are given only for firm matches. Part of the rows lack a size; the others show once, few, many or a class for expanded clones.

TRBV5-1,-,TRBJ1-2,-,TGCGCCAGCAGCTTAACAGCAGGGGATCTCTATGGCTACACCTTC,CASSLTAGDLYGYTF
TRBV28,-,TRBJ2-3,TRBD2,TGTGCCAGCAGCCAACCGGGACTAGCGGGATTGGGCACAGATACGCAGTATTTT,CASSQPGLAGLGTDTQYF
TRBV2,-,TRBJ2-7,TRBD1,TGTGCCAGCAGAGGCCGACAGGGTTCCTACGAGCAGTACTTC,CASRGRQGSYEQYF
TRBV7-2,-,TRBJ2-4,-,TGTGCCAGCAGCTTAGCGCAAGAATTTGGCAAAAACATTCAGTACTTC,CASSLAQEFGKNIQYF
TRBV19,-,TRBJ1-2,-,TGTGCCAGTAGTTCTTATGGGGGGACCGACGCCGGCTACACCTTC,CASSSYGGTDAGYTF
TRBV5-1,-,TRBJ1-5,-,TGCGCCAGCAGCTTGGTGGGCGGACCGAATCAGCCCCAGCATTTT,CASSLVGGPNQPQHF
TRBV5-1,-,TRBJ1-1,-,TGCGCCAGCAGCGCAACTTCGTCGCCTAACACTGAAGCTTTCTTT,CASSATSSPNTEAFF
TRBV25-1,-,TRBJ2-1,TRBD2,TGTGCCAGCGGCCGGACTAGCGGAGATTCCTACAATGAGCAGTTCTTC,CASGRTSGDSYNEQFF
TRBV5-1,-,TRBJ2-7,TRBD2,TGCGCCAGCAGTAGCGGGAGGGCCCCCTACGAGCAGTACTTC,CASSSGRAPYEQYF
TRBV6-5,-,TRBJ1-1,TRBD1,TGTGCCAGCAGAAGGACAGGGGACACTGAAGCTTTCTTT,CASRRTGDTEAFF
TRBV10-3,-,TRBJ1-2,-,TGTGCCATCAGTGAGTCGGTAGGGTTGGTCTATGGCTACACCTTC,CAISESVGLVYGYTF
TRBV7-2,once,TRBJ1-5,-,TGTGCCAGCAGCCCGGACAGAAATCAGCCCCAGCATTTT,CASSPDRNQPQHF
TRBV25-1,-,TRBJ2-7,TRBD2,TGTGCCAGCAGTGTCCTAGCGGGAGGGCCGTACGAGCAGTACTTC,CASSVLAGGPYEQYF
TRBV5-4,-,TRBJ1-1,-,TGTGCCAGCAGCCCGGTGGGCAGGCCACCTGAAGCTTTCTTT,CASSPVGRPPEAFF
TRBV24-1,-,TRBJ2-1,TRBD1,TGTGCCACCAGTGATTTGGAGCCGGGACAGGGGTGGAATGAGCAGTTCTTC,CATSDLEPGQGWNEQFF
TRBV4-3,-,TRBJ2-7,TRBD1,TGCGCCAGCAGCCAGGACAGGCGAAGCTCCTACGAGCAGTACTTC,CASSQDRRSSYEQYF
TRBV15,few,TRBJ2-7,TRBD1,TGTGCCACCAGCAGAGATGGGACAGGCCTGGGACGCGAGCAGTACTTC,CATSRDGTGLGREQYF